This T cell receptor (beta chain) is drawn from a study of T cell repertoires in cytomegalovirus infection. Across the whole study: TCR beta signatures that were public indicated CMV infection and matching HLA type.

Points on this clonotype: Its antigen remains unknown.

TCRdb called the reads again in MiXCR, with one record for every CDR3 protein. The data contain around 260,000 distinct CDR3 sequences, about a quarter of them singletons. Germline V gene data show CDR1 as SGHNT and CDR2 as YENEEA. Trimming took 5 bases from V and 5 from J; bases not matched to a gene: 8. The CDR3 covers 16 residues. Whole-study findings and limits: Totalled public TCR beta family frequency picked out people who carried CMV plus the relevant HLA.

Sequencing was performed on PBMCs. The chain joins TRBV11-3 to TRBJ2-5; TRBD2 matches at 13 bases. The sequence derives from a human donor in good health (CMV status not recorded). Some clones in this sample may be carry-over from other donors' samples. CDR3 nucleotides: TGTGCCAGCAGCGCAGGGACTAGCGGGATTTGGGAGACCCAGTACTTC. It translates to CASSAGTSGIWETQYF.